This entry concerns a single T cell receptor (beta chain). TCRdb keeps only in-frame clones here, not all; method: immunoSEQ multiplex PCR. The sample shows about 430,000 clones, about 88% of them seen only once. The data stem from a study of blood T cell repertoires in COVID-19. The CDR3 covers 14 residues. The germline gives CDR1 MNHNY, CDR2 SVGAGI (reference sequence). V was shortened by 6 bases and J by 2 bases, with 14 bases between the two germline ends. Sequenced sample: PBMCs or T cells enriched from blood (not recorded which). The J gene is TRBJ2-7, the V gene TRBV6-6; TRBD2 is a possible D gene (5 bases). The sequence was collected from a woman aged 18-30 years who had been exposed to COVID-19. CDR3 coding DNA: TGTGCCAGCAGCCTTACTGAGGGCCCCTACGAGCAGTACTTC. Residues: CASSLTEGPYEQYF.